This T cell receptor beta chain derives from a study of blood T cell repertoires in COVID-19. Study-level background: The United States, Italy and Spain provided the acute and convalescent COVID-19 samples. Sources were T cells, B-cell-depleted T cells, or PBMCs; the material itself was cDNA or gDNA.

With 0 bases clipped from V and 7 bases from J, the junction kept 8 bases outside the gene matches. Germline V gene sequence: CDR1 SNHLY, CDR2 FYNNEI. The CDR3 covers 15 residues. Original handling: Amplification of reference gene primers was used by the study to estimate nucleated cell counts. The repertoire was sequenced with immunoSEQ multiplex PCR; TCRdb's copy has only in-frame clones and lacks some. The D gene and trimming were derived from the DNA, and the V and J assignments and clone size from that table. Among over 75,000 clones listed, roughly 78% were seen once. V and J are TRBV2 and TRBJ2-5; TRBD1 aligns across 7 bases. The sample was peripheral blood. The TCR comes from a woman aged 70-85 years with acute or convalescent COVID-19. The DNA of the CDR3 is TGTGCCAGCAGTGAAGCACCCGACAGGGTAGGGACCCAGTACTTC. Protein: CASSEAPDRVGTQYF. Complete variable domain (other parts from reference TRBV2 and TRBJ2-5): EPEVTQTPSHQVTQMGQEVILRCVPISNHLYFYWYRQILGQKVEFLVSFYNNEISEKSEIFDDQFSVERPDGSNFTLKIRSTKLEDSAMYFCASSEAPDRVGTQYFGPGTRLLVL.